The 9 T cell receptor beta chains in this list originate from one sample, sequenced in a study of cytomegalovirus exposure and HLA in healthy donors. Profiling relied on immunoSEQ multiplex PCR, and the TCRdb table lists in-frame clones only, not all of them. The data hold about 160,000 clones, with approximately 86% observed a single time. Sequenced material: PBMCs. The receptors shown here come from a woman aged 18-29 years in good health and CMV-seronegative.

The rearrangement links TRBV5-6 to TRBJ1-1, with a possible D match to TRBD1 (5 bases). Trimming pared 5 bases from V and 0 bases from J, leaving 14 bases between. Germline CDR1 is SGHDT and CDR2 is YYEEEE. CDR3 size: 15 residues. In DNA form, the CDR3 reads TGTGCCAGCAGATATACTTCACAGGTGAACACTGAAGCTTTCTTT. Translating gives CASRYTSQVNTEAFF.

The chain joins TRBV2 to TRBJ1-2, with TRBD1 identical over 7 bases. The V and J ends lost 9 bases and 2 bases, in that order; junction bases with no gene match: 3. Per the germline V gene, CDR1 is SNHLY and CDR2 is FYNNEI. This CDR3 is 12 amino acids long. CDR3 nucleotide sequence: TGTGCCAGTAGACAGGGAAACTATGGCTACACCTTC. This encodes CASRQGNYGYTF.

CDR3 nucleotide sequence: TGTGCCAGTAGTAGCCTCCAAATTTCGAGTCTAGCGGGTCCCAAAAACATTCAGTACTTC. Its translation: CASSSLQISSLAGPKNIQYF. The V call is TRBV19, the J call TRBJ2-4; 8 positions match TRBD2. Per the germline V gene, CDR1 is LNHDA and CDR2 is SQIVND (reference sequence). The V segment lost 4 bases and the J segment 2 bases; nucleotides outside the gene matches: 19. The CDR3 consists of 20 residues. Full variable domain (rest looked up from reference TRBV19 and TRBJ2-4): DGGITQSPKYLFRKEGQNVTLSCEQNLNHDAMYWYRQDPGQGLRLIYYSQIVNDFQKGDIAEGYSVSREKKESFPLTVTSAQKNPTAFYLCASSSLQISSLAGPKNIQYFGAGTRLSVL.

The genes are TRBV5-1 and TRBJ2-7; no definite D call. Germline V lookup: CDR1 SGHRS, CDR2 YFSETQ. The CDR3 has 12 residues. The V end lost 1 base, the J end lost 4 bases, and 6 bases lay between the germline ends. This chain's CDR3 is CASSLPSYEQYF. The CDR3 nucleotides are TGCGCCAGCAGCTTGCCCAGTTACGAGCAGTACTTC.

This chain connects TRBV5-1 to TRBJ1-1; D is uncertain. Germline values: CDR1 SGHRS, CDR2 YFSETQ. The CDR3 has 17 residues. The ends were cut back, 4 bases at V and 1 base at J, with 20 bases in the middle. CDR3 sequence: CASSLFPSPGPNTEAFF. The DNA of the CDR3 is TGCGCCAGCAGCCTGTTCCCATCGCCAGGCCCGAACACTGAAGCTTTCTTT.

The rearrangement joins TRBV5-1 to TRBJ2-1; 12 bases are shared with TRBD2. The V segment lost 2 bases and the J segment 7 bases; nucleotides outside the gene matches: 4. Per germline, CDR1 SGHRS and CDR2 YFSETQ. The CDR3 is made up of 15 amino acids. This CDR3 is CASSFASGGVNEQFF. DNA for the CDR3: TGCGCCAGCAGCTTCGCTAGCGGGGGGGTAAATGAGCAGTTCTTC.

This clone has a single count. The chain uses TRBV29-1 and TRBJ1-1; D ambiguous. The V end was cut by 1 base, the J end by 7 bases, with 10 bases between. The CDR3 consists of 12 residues. Germline V gene data show CDR1 as SQVTM and CDR2 as ANQGSEA. The CDR3 loop reads CSVEGKEDEAFF. The CDR3 DNA sequence: TGCAGCGTTGAAGGGAAAGAGGATGAAGCTTTCTTT.

This clone was observed once. This chain connects TRBV6-5 to TRBJ1-1; TRBD1 agrees at 7 bases. The junction had 7 bases not matched to a gene; V was cut back by 6 bases and J by 0 bases. This CDR3 contains 15 residues. Germline CDR1 reads MNHEY; CDR2 reads SVGAGI. The CDR3 here is CASSTGVTMNTEAFF. The CDR3 bases are TGTGCCAGCAGCACAGGGGTAACGATGAACACTGAAGCTTTCTTT.

The V call is TRBV2, the J call TRBJ1-6; weak D call: TRBD1 (6 bases). The V gene's germline CDR1 is SNHLY and CDR2 FYNNEI. Between the trimmed V and J ends, which lost 11 bases and 5 bases, there was a span of 22 bases. The CDR3 loop spans 16 amino acids. The CDR3 sequence: CAATGSGARNNSPLHF. The CDR3 region has the DNA TGTGCCGCTACAGGGTCAGGGGCGAGAAATAATTCACCCCTCCACTTT.